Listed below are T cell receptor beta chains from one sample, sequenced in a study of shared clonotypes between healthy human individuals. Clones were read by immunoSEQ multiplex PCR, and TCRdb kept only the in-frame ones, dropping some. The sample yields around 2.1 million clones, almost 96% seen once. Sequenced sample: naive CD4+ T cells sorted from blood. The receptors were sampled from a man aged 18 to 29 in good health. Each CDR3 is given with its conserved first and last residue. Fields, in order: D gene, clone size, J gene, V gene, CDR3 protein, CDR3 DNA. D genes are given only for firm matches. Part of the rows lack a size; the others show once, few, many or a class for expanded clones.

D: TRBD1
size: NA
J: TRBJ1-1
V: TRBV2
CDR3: CASTRDRDTEAFF
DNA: TGTGCCAGCACTCGGGACAGGGATACTGAAGCTTTCTTT

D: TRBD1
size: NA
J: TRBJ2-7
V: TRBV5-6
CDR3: CASSLIPTGGFYEQYF
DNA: TGTGCCAGCAGCCTCATCCCTACAGGGGGGTTCTACGAGCAGTACTTC

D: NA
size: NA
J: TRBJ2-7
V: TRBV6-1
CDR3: CASRSEGVSDEQYF
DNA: TGTGCCAGCAGGTCCGAGGGGGTGTCGGATGAGCAGTACTTC

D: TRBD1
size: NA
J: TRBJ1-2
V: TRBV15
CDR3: CATSRAADRNYGYTF
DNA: TGTGCCACCAGCAGAGCCGCGGACAGGAACTATGGCTACACCTTC

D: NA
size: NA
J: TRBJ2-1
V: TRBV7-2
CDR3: CASSLWGGVSYNEQFF
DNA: TGTGCCAGCAGCTTATGGGGCGGTGTCTCCTACAATGAGCAGTTCTTC

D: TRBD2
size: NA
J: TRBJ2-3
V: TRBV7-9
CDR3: CASSAGTSADTQYF
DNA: TGTGCCAGCAGCGCCGGGACTAGCGCAGATACGCAGTATTTT

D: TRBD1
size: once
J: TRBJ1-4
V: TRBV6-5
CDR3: CASSLQGGEKLFF
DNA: TGTGCCAGCAGCTTACAGGGGGGTGAAAAACTGTTTTTT

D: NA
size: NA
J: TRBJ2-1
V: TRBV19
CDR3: CASSIELFNEQFF
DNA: TGTGCCAGTAGTATCGAACTCTTCAATGAGCAGTTCTTC

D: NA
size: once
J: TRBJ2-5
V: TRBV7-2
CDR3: CASSRVVMAMGETQYF
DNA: TGTGCCAGCAGCCGAGTAGTTATGGCTATGGGGGAGACCCAGTACTTC

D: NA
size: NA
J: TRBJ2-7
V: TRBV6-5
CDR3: CASRSALSSYEQYF
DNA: TGTGCCAGCAGAAGCGCCCTAAGTTCCTACGAGCAGTACTTC

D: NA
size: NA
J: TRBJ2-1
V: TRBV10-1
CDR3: CASTLQGAGRGEQFF
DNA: TGCGCCAGCACCCTACAGGGAGCGGGGCGGGGTGAGCAGTTCTTC

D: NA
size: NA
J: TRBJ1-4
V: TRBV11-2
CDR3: CASSLEPREKLFF
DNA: TGTGCCAGCAGCTTAGAGCCTCGAGAAAAACTGTTTTTT

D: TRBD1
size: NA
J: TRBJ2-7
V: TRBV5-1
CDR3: CASSYDGTGAYEQYF
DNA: TGCGCCAGCAGTTACGACGGGACAGGAGCCTACGAGCAGTACTTC

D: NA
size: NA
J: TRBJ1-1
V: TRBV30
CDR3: CAWSGQGGEAFF
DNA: TGTGCCTGGAGCGGACAAGGGGGTGAAGCTTTCTTT

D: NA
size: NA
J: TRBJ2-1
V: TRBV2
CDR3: CASRLGGIYNEQFF
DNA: TGTGCCAGCAGGCTTGGGGGGATCTACAATGAGCAGTTCTTC

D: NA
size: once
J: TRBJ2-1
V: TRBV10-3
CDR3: CAIRARGTDDEQFF
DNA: TGTGCCATCAGGGCGAGGGGGACGGACGATGAGCAGTTCTTC

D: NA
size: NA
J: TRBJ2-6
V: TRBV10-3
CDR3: CAISESGGGFAGANVLTF
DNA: TGTGCCATCAGTGAATCCGGGGGCGGATTTGCTGGGGCCAACGTCCTGACTTTC

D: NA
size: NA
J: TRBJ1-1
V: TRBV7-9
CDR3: CASSLITEAFF
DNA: TGTGCCAGCAGCTTAATTACAGAAGCTTTCTTT

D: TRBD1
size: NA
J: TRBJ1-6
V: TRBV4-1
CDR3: CASSQGVLGQGSPTLHF
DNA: TGCGCCAGCAGCCAAGGGGTTTTGGGACAGGGGTCCCCCACCCTCCACTTT

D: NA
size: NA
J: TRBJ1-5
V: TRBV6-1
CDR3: CASSDNRGNQPQHF
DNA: TGTGCCAGCAGTGATAACAGGGGCAATCAGCCCCAGCATTTT

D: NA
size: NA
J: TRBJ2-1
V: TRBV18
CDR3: CASSPPTVDNEQFF
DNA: TGTGCCAGCTCACCACCGACAGTAGACAATGAGCAGTTCTTC

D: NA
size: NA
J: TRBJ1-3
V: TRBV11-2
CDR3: CASSLDGTSRNTIYF
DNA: TGTGCCAGCAGCTTAGATGGCACGAGCCGAAACACCATATATTTT

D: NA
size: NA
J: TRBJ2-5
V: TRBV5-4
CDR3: CASSLAGAAETQYF
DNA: TGTGCCAGCAGCTTGGCAGGGGCTGCGGAGACCCAGTACTTC

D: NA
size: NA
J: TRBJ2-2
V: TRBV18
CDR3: CASSPLVGELFF
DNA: TGTGCCAGCTCACCTTTGGTCGGGGAGCTGTTTTTT

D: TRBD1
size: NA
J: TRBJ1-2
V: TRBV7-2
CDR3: CASSQGTGNYGYTF
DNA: TGTGCCAGCAGCCAGGGGACAGGGAACTATGGCTACACCTTC

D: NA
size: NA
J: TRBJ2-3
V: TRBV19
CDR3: CASSLGATQYF
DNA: TGTGCCAGTAGTTTAGGGGCTACGCAGTATTTT

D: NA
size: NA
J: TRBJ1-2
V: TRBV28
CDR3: CASSLAPPNYGYTF
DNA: TGTGCCAGCAGTTTAGCCCCCCCCAACTATGGCTACACCTTC

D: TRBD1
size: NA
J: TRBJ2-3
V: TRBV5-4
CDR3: CASSLSTGPSTDTQYF
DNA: TGTGCCAGCAGCCTGTCGACAGGGCCCAGCACAGATACGCAGTATTTT

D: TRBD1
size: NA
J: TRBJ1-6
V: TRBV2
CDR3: CASRGQGGSLSSYNSPLHF
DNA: TGTGCCAGCAGGGGACAGGGAGGTAGTCTCAGCTCCTATAATTCACCCCTCCACTTT

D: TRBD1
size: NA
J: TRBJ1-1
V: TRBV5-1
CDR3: CASSLVGRGPGVNTEAFF
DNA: TGCGCCAGCAGCTTGGTTGGTAGGGGGCCAGGGGTGAACACTGAAGCTTTCTTT

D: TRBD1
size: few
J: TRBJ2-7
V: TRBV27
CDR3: CASRQSWGGTGAGEQYF
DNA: TGTGCCAGCAGGCAAAGTTGGGGGGGGACAGGGGCTGGCGAGCAGTACTTC

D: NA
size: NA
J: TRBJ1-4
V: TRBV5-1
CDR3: CASSSGRRNEKLFF
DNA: TGCGCCAGCAGCTCGGGACGGAGAAATGAAAAACTGTTTTTT

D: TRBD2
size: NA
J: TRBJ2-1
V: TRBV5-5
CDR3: CASNRRLADSYNEQFF
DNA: TGTGCCAGCAACCGCCGGCTAGCGGACTCCTACAATGAGCAGTTCTTC

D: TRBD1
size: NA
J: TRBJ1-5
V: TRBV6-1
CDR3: CASSESDRINQPQHF
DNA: TGTGCCAGCAGTGAATCGGACAGGATCAATCAGCCCCAGCATTTT

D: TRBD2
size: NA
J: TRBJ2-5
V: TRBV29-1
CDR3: CSVVAGAGQTQYF
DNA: TGCAGCGTAGTAGCGGGAGCGGGGCAGACCCAGTACTTC

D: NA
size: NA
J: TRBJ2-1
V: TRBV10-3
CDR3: CAISETGANEQFF
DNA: TGTGCCATCAGTGAAACTGGGGCCAATGAGCAGTTCTTC

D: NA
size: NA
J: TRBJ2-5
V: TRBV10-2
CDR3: CASSPGPGETQYF
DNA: TGCGCCAGCAGCCCCGGGCCTGGGGAGACCCAGTACTTC

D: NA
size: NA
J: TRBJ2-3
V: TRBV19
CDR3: CASAELGTDTQYF
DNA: TGTGCCAGTGCGGAACTAGGCACAGATACGCAGTATTTT

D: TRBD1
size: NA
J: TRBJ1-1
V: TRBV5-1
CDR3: CASSLQPGQGNTEAFF
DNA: TGCGCCAGCAGCTTGCAACCGGGACAGGGGAACACTGAAGCTTTCTTT

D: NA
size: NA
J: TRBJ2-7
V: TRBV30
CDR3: CAWKPKGGYPTYEQYF
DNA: TGTGCCTGGAAACCCAAAGGGGGTTACCCCACCTACGAGCAGTACTTC

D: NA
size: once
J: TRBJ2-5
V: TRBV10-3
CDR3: CAISGTVQETQYF
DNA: TGTGCCATCAGCGGGACGGTTCAAGAGACCCAGTACTTC

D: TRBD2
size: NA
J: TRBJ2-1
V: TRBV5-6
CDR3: CASSTSYSGSSNEQFF
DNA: TGTGCCAGCAGCACCTCATATAGCGGGAGTAGCAATGAGCAGTTCTTC

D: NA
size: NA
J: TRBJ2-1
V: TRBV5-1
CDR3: CASSLELAGYNEQFF
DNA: TGCGCCAGCAGCTTAGAACTAGCAGGCTACAATGAGCAGTTCTTC

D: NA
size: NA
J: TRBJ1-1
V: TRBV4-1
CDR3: CASRHPGATEAFF
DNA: TGCGCCAGCAGGCACCCGGGGGCCACTGAAGCTTTCTTT

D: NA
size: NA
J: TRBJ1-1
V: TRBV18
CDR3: CASSSQNTEAFF
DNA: TGTGCCAGCTCATCCCAAAACACTGAAGCTTTCTTT

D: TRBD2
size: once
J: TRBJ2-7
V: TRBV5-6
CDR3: CASSPWGLAGGPHEQYF
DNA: TGTGCCAGCAGCCCCTGGGGACTAGCGGGGGGGCCACACGAGCAGTACTTC

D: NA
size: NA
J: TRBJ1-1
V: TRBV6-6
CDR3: CASRRVQGTEAFF
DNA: TGTGCCAGCAGGAGAGTTCAGGGTACTGAAGCTTTCTTT

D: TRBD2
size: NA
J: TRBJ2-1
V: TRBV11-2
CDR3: CASSLALAGIDEQFF
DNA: TGTGCCAGCAGCTTAGCCCTAGCGGGAATCGATGAGCAGTTCTTC

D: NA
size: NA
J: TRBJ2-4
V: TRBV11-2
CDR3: CASSLGTVRGNIQYF
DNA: TGTGCCAGCAGCTTAGGCACGGTGAGGGGAAACATTCAGTACTTC

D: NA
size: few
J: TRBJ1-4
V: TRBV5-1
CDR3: CASSLRIQEKLFF
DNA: TGCGCCAGCAGCTTACGGATTCAGGAAAAACTGTTTTTT

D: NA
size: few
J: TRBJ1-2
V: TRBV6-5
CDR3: CASSYGANYGYTF
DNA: TGTGCCAGCAGTTACGGGGCTAACTATGGCTACACCTTC

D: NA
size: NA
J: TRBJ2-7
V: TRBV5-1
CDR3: CASSFRDLYEQYF
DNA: TGCGCCAGCAGCTTCCGGGACCTCTACGAGCAGTACTTC

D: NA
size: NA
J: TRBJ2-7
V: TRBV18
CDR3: CASSPPGFSYEQYF
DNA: TGTGCCAGCTCACCACCCGGTTTCTCCTACGAGCAGTACTTC

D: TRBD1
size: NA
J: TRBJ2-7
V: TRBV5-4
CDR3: CASSLGQGASEQYF
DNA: TGTGCCAGCAGCCTTGGACAGGGGGCTAGCGAGCAGTACTTC

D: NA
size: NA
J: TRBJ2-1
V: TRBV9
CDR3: CASSVVGARTYNEQFF
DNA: TGTGCCAGCAGCGTAGTAGGCGCCAGAACTTACAATGAGCAGTTCTTC

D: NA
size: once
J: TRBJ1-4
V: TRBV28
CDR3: CASSPPGANEKLFF
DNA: TGTGCCAGCAGCCCCCCCGGGGCTAATGAAAAACTGTTTTTT

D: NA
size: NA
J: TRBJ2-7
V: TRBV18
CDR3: CASSPMGAGSTYEQYF
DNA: TGTGCCAGCTCACCCATGGGGGCAGGGAGTACCTACGAGCAGTACTTC

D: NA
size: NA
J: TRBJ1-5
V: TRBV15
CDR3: CATSRVGLQGQPQHF
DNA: TGTGCCACCAGCAGAGTGGGGCTTCAGGGACAGCCCCAGCATTTT